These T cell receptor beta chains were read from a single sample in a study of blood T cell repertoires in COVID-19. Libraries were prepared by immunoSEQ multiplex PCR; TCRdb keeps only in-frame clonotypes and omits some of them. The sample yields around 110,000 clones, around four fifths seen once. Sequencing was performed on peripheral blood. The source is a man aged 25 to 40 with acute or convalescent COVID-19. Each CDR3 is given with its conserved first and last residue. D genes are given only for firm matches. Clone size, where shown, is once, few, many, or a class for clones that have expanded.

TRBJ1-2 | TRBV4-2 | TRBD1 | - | TGTGCCAGCAGCTACCAGGGGGATGGCTATGGCTACACCTTC | CASSYQGDGYGYTF
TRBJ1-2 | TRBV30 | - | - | TGTGCCTGGAGTCCGGGGGGTTATGGCTACACCTTC | CAWSPGGYGYTF
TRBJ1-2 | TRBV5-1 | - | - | TGCGCCAGCAGCCCGACGTGGGGGGACTATGGCTACACCTTC | CASSPTWGDYGYTF
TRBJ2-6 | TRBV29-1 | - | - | TGCAGCGTTGCGCGGGCGTACGGATCCTCCTCTGGGGCCAACGTCCTGACTTTC | CSVARAYGSSSGANVLTF
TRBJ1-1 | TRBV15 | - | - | TGTGCCACCAGCAGAGGGGCTTTCAACACTGAAGCTTTCTTT | CATSRGAFNTEAFF
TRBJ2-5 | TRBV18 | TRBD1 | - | TGTGCCAGCTCACCACCAGGGGGCTGGGAGACCCAGTACTTC | CASSPPGGWETQYF
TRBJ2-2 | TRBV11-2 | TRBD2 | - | TGTGCCAGCAGCTTAGCGGGGGGGCCCGGGGAGCTGTTTTTT | CASSLAGGPGELFF
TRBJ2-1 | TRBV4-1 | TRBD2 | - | TGCGCCAGCAGCACCCGGGGGGGCATGTACAATGAGCAGTTCTTC | CASSTRGGMYNEQFF
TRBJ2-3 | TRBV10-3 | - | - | TGTGCCATCAGTGACGCCCCAGGGTATCCCTACTTGATTAGCACAGATACGCAGTATTTT | CAISDAPGYPYLISTDTQYF
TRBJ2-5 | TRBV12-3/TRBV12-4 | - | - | TGTGCCAGCAGCTCTACAGGGTTAGAGACCCAGTACTTC | CASSSTGLETQYF
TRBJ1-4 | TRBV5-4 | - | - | TGTGCCAGCAGGGGGGCAGATAATGAAAAACTGTTTTTT | CASRGADNEKLFF
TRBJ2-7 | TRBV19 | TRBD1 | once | TGTGCCAGTAGCCTTTCGACAGGGATTGGCGAGCAGTACTTC | CASSLSTGIGEQYF
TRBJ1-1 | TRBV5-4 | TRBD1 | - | TGTGCCAGCAGCTTTAACAGGGGGCGGGTCACTGAAGCTTTCTTT | CASSFNRGRVTEAFF
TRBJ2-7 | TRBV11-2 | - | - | TGTGCCAGCAGCCCCCTTTCCAGGGCAACCTCGTCCTACGAGCAGTACTTC | CASSPLSRATSSYEQYF
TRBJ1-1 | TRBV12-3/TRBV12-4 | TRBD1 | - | TGTGCCAGCGCGGGACAGATGAACACTGAAGCTTTCTTT | CASAGQMNTEAFF